This T cell receptor beta chain was sequenced during a study of T cell changes during pregnancy in multiple sclerosis. Germline assignment: CDR1 LGHNA and CDR2 YNFKEQ. The J segment lost 2 bases and the V segment lost 0 bases, leaving 3 bases of the junction unmatched. The CDR3 contains 16 residues. TCRdb's copy holds only in-frame clones and misses some; the assay was immunoSEQ multiplex PCR. The sample yields about 48,000 clones, 88% seen once. The V call is TRBV4-2, the J call TRBJ2-7; 11 bases match TRBD2. Sequencing used CD4+ T cells from peripheral blood mononuclear cells, obtained in the second trimester of pregnancy. This clonotype was obtained from a female donor with multiple sclerosis, enrolled in a pregnancy study. DNA for the CDR3: TGTGCCAGCAGCCAAGATTTAGCGGGAGGGCCCTACGAGCAGTACTTC. As protein: CASSQDLAGGPYEQYF.